The source of this T cell receptor (beta chain) is a study of cytomegalovirus exposure and HLA in healthy donors. Study findings and constraints: In a later analysis, TCR beta V- and J-gene trimming showed a link to a missense DCLRE1C variant. Later analysis identified 15,000 to 20,000 TCR beta sequences associated with HLA alleles, using a false discovery rate threshold of 0.05. Earlier analysis found most TCR beta V segments productive about 87% or about 30% of the time.

Of note for this clone: Antigen unknown.

In the PCR, 60 Vbeta and 13 Jbeta primers were used. TCRdb's table, derived via immunoSEQ multiplex PCR, lists solely in-frame clones and lacks some. The sample comprises about 120,000 clones, 75% to 85% of which are singletons, and roughly 9% rests with the top ten. The CDR3 covers 13 residues. With V trimmed by 6 bases and J by 7 bases, 7 bases remained unmatched. Germline lookup yields CDR1 SGHRS and CDR2 YFSETQ. This TCR was sampled from a woman aged 50 to 65 in good health and CMV-seropositive. Input material: PBMCs. The chain couples TRBV5-1 to TRBJ2-1, with 7 bases matching TRBD2. The CDR3 bases are TGCGCCAGCAACCCAACTAGCGAAAATGAGCAGTTCTTC. Translating it yields CASNPTSENEQFF.